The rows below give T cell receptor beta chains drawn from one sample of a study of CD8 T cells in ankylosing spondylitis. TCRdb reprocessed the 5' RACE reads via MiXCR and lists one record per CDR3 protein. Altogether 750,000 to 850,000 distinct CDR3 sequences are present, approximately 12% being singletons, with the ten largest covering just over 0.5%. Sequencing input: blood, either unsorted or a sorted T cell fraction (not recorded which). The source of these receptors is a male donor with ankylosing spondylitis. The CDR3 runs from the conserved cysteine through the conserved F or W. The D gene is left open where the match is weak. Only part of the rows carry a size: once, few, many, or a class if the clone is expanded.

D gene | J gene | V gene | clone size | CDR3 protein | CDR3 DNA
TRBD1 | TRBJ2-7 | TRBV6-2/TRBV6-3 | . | CASRVTGVVTGSEQYF | TGTGCCAGCAGGGTGACAGGGGTTGTTACGGGAAGCGAGCAGTACTTC
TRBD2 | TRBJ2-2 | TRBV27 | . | CASRFLAGGDTGELFF | TGTGCCAGCCGTTTCTTAGCGGGAGGCGACACCGGGGAGCTGTTTTTT
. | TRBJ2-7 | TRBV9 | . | CASSVGRQVSLYEQYF | TGTGCCAGCAGCGTAGGTAGACAAGTCTCCTTATACGAGCAGTACTTC
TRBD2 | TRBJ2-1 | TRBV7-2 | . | CASSLTLAVSYNEQFF | TGTGCCAGCAGCTTGACCCTAGCGGTCTCCTACAATGAGCAGTTCTTC
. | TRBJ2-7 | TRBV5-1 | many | CASSLLQGYEQYF | TGCGCCAGCAGCTTGTTACAGGGCTACGAGCAGTACTTC
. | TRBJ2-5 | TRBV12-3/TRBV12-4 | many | CASSPTARETQYF | TGTGCCAGCAGTCCGACAGCTAGGGAGACCCAGTACTTC
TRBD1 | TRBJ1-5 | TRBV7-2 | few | CASSRRTGGSNQPQHF | TGTGCCAGCAGCAGGCGGACAGGGGGAAGCAATCAGCCCCAGCATTTT
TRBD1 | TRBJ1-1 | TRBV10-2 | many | CASSRQGPVNTEAFF | TGCGCCAGCAGTAGACAGGGACCGGTGAACACTGAAGCTTTCTTT
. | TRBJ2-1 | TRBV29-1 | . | CSVGPGRRLHEQFF | TGCAGCGTTGGGCCGGGACGCCGATTACATGAGCAGTTCTTC
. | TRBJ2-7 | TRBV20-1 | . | CSAVRVGSYEQYF | TGCAGTGCCGTGAGGGTAGGCAGTTACGAGCAGTACTTC
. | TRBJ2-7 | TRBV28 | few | CASTHDSYEQYF | TGTGCCAGCACCCATGACTCCTACGAGCAGTACTTC
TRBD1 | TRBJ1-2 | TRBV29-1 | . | CSVEEDRYYGYTF | TGCAGCGTCGAAGAGGACAGGTACTATGGCTACACCTTC
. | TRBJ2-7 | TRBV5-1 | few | CASSLGLGAPSYEQYF | TGCGCCAGCAGCTTGGGTTTGGGGGCCCCATCCTACGAGCAGTACTTC
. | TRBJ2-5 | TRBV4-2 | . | CASSQADGGDQETQYF | TGTGCCAGCAGCCAAGCGGACGGTGGGGACCAAGAGACCCAGTACTTC
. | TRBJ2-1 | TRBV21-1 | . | CASSKIASGNLNVQFF | TGTGCCAGCAGCAAAATCGCTAGCGGGAACCTTAATGTGCAGTTCTTC
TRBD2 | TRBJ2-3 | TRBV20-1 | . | CSATSGGRDTQYF | TGCAGTGCTACTAGCGGGGGAAGGGATACGCAGTATTTT
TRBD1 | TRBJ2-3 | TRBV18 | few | CASSPGQGERNTQYF | TGTGCCAGCTCACCAGGACAGGGGGAGAGAAATACGCAGTATTTT
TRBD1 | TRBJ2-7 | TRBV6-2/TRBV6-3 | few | CASRNRGRDEQYF | TGTGCCAGCAGGAACAGGGGGCGGGACGAGCAGTACTTC